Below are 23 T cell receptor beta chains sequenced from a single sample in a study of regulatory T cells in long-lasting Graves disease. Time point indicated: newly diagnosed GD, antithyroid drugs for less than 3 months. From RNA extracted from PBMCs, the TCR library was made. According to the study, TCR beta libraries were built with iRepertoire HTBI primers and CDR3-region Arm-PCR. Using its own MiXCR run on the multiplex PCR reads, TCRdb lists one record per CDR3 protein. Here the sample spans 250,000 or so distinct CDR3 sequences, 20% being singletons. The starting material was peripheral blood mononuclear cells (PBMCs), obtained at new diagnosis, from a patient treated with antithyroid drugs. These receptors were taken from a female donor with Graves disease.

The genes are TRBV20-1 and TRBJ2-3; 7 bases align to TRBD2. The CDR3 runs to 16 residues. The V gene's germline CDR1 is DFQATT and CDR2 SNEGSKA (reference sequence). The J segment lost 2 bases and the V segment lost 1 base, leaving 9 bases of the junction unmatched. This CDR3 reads CSARVAGEYTTDTQYF. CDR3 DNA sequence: TGCAGTGCTAGAGTGGCGGGAGAATACACCACAGATACGCAGTATTTT.

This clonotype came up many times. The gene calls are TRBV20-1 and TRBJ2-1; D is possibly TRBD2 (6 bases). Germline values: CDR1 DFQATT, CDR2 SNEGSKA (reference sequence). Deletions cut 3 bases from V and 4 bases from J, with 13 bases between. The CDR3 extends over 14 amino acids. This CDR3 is CSARFTGRYNEQFF. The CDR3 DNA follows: TGCAGTGCTAGGTTTACCGGGAGATACAATGAGCAGTTCTTC.

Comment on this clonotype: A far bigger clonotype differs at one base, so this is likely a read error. The CDR3 loop reads CASNLYRQSLYEQYF. The CDR3 nucleotides read TGTGCCAGCAACTTATATCGTCAGAGCCTCTACGAGCAGTACTTC. The chain employs TRBV11-2 and TRBJ2-3; D gene unclear. The J call is doubtful: the DNA matches TRBJ2-7 better. Per the germline V gene, CDR1 is SGHAT and CDR2 is FQNNGV. The CDR3 is 15 amino acids.

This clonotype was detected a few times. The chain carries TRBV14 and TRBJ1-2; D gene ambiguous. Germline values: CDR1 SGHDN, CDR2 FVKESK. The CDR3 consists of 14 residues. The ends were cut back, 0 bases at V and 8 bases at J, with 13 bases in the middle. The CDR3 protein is CASSQDRRHLGYTF. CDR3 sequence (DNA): TGTGCCAGCAGCCAAGATAGGCGTCATTTGGGCTACACCTTC.

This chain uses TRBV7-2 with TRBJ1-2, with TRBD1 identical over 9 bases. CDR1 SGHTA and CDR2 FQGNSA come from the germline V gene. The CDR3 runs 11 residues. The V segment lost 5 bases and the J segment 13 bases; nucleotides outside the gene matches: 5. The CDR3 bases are TGTGCCAGCAGCCTAGGGACAGGGCGCACCTTC. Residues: CASSLGTGRTF.

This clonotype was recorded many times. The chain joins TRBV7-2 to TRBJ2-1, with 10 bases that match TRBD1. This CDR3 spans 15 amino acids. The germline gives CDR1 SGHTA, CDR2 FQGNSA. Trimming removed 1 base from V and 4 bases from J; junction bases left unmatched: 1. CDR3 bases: TGTGCCAGCAGCTTAGAGGGACAGGGGTACAATGAGCAGTTCTTC. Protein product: CASSLEGQGYNEQFF.

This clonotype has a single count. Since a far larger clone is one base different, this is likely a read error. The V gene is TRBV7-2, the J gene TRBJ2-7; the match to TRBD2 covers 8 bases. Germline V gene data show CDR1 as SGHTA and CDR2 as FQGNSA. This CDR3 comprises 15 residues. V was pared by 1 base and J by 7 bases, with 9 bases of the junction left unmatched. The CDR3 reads CASSLEASGSDEQYF. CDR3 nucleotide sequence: TGTGCCAGCAGCTTAGAGGCTAGCGGGTCAGATGAGCAGTACTTC.

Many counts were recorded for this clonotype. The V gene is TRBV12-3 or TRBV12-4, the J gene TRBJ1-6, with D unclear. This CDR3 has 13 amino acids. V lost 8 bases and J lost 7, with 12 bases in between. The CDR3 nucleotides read TGTGCCAGCTCCCCTCGGAGGAATTCACCCCTCCACTTT. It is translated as CASSPRRNSPLHF.

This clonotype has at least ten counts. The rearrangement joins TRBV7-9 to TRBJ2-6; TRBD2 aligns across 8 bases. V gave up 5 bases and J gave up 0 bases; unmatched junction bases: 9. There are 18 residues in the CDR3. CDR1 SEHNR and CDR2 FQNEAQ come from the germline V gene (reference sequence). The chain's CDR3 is CASSPRAGAYSGANVLTF. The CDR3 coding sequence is TGTGCCAGCAGCCCGAGAGCGGGAGCCTACTCTGGGGCCAACGTCCTGACTTTC.

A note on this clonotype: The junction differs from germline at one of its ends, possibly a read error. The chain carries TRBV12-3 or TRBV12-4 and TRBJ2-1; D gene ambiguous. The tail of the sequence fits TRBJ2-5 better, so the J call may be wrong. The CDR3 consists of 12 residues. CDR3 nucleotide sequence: TGTGCCTGCAGTCAAGCACAAGAGACCCAGTACTTC. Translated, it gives CACSQAQETQYF.

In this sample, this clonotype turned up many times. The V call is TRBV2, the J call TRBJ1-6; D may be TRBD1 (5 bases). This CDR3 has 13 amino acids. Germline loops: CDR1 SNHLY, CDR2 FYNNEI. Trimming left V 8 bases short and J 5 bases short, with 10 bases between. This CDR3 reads CASARQNNSPLHF. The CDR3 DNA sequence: TGTGCCAGCGCCCGACAGAATAATTCACCCCTCCACTTT.

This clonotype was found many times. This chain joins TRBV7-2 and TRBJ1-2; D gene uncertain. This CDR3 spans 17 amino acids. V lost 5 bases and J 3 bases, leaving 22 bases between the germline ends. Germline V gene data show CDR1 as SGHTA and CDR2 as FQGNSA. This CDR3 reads CASSQSAILRPHYGYTF. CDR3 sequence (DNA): TGTGCCAGCAGCCAGTCGGCGATCTTAAGGCCCCACTATGGCTACACCTTC. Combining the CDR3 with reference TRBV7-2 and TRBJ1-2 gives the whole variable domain GAGVSQSPSNKVTEKGKDVELRCDPISGHTALYWYRQSLGQGLEFLIYFQGNSAPDKSGLPSDRFSAERTGGSVSTLTIQRTQQEDSAVYLCASSQSAILRPHYGYTFGSGTRLTVV.

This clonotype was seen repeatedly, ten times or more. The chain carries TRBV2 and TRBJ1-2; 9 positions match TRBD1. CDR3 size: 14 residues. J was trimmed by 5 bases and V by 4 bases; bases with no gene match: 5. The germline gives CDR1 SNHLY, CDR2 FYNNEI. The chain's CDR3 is CASSGGQGHYGYTF. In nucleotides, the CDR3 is TGTGCCAGCAGTGGGGGACAGGGACATTATGGCTACACCTTC.

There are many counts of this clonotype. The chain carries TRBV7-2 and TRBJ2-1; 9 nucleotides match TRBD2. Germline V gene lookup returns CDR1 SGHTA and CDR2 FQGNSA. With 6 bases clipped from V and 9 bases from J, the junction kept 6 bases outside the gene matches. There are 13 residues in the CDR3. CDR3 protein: CASRRGGGAEQFF. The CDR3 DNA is TGTGCCAGCAGAAGGGGCGGGGGGGCTGAGCAGTTCTTC.

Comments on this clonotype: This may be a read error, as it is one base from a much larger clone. DNA for the CDR3: TGTGCCAGCAGCGTGAGGGTAGGCTGCGAGCAGTACTTC. Encoded protein: CASSVRVGCEQYF. This rearrangement joins TRBV9 to TRBJ2-7; a weak D match, TRBD2 (5 bases). The CDR3 has 13 residues. Germline CDR1 and CDR2: SGDLS and YYNGEE. V lost 2 bases and J 6 bases, leaving 12 bases between the germline ends.

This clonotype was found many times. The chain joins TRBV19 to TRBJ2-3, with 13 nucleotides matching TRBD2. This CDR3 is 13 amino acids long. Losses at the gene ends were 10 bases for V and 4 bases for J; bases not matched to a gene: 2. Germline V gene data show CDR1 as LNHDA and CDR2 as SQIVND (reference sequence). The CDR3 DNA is TGTGCCACAGGGACTAGCGGGGCAGATACGCAGTATTTT. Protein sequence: CATGTSGADTQYF.

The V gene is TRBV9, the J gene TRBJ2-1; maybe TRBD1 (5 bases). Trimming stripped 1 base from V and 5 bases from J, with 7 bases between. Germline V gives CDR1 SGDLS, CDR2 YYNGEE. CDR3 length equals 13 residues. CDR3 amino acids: CASSVSRDNEQFF. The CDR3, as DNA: TGTGCCAGCAGCGTAAGCAGGGACAATGAGCAGTTCTTC. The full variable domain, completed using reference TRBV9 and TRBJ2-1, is DSGVTQTPKHLITATGQRVTLRCSPRSGDLSVYWYQQSLDQGLQFLIQYYNGEERAKGNILERFSAQQFPDLHSELNLSSLELGDSALYFCASSVSRDNEQFFGPGTRLTVL.

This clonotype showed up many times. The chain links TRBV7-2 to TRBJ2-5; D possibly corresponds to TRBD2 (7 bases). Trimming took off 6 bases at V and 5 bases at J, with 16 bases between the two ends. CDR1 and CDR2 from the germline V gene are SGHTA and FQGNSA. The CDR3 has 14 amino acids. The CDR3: CASRGGGARETQYF. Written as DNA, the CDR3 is TGTGCCAGCAGAGGGGGGGGGGCCAGGGAGACCCAGTACTTC.

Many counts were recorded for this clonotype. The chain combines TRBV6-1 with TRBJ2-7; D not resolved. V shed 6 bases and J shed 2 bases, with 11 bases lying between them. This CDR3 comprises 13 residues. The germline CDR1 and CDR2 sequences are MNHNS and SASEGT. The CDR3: CASSAFATYEQYF. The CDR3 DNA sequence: TGTGCCAGCAGCGCTTTTGCTACCTACGAGCAGTACTTC.

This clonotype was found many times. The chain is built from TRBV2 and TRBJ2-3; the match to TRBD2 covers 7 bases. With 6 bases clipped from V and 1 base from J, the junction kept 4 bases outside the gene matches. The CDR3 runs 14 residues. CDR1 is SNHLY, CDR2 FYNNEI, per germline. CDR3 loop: CASSRGRGTDTQYF. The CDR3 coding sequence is TGTGCCAGCAGCCGAGGGAGGGGCACAGATACGCAGTATTTT.

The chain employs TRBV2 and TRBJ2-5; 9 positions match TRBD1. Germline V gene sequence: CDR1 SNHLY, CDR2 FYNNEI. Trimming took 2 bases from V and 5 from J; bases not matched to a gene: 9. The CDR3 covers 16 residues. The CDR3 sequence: CASSESTQGAGETQYF. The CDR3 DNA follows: TGTGCCAGCAGTGAAAGTACACAGGGGGCCGGGGAGACCCAGTACTTC. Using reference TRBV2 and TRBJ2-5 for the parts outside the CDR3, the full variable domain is EPEVTQTPSHQVTQMGQEVILRCVPISNHLYFYWYRQILGQKVEFLVSFYNNEISEKSEIFDDQFSVERPDGSNFTLKIRSTKLEDSAMYFCASSESTQGAGETQYFGPGTRLLVL.

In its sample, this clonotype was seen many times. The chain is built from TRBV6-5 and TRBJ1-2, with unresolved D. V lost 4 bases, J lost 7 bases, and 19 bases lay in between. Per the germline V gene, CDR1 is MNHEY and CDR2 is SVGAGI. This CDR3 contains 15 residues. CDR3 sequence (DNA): TGTGCCAGCAGTTTCGGCTTGGTATCGGCAGCTGGCTACACCTTC. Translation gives CASSFGLVSAAGYTF.

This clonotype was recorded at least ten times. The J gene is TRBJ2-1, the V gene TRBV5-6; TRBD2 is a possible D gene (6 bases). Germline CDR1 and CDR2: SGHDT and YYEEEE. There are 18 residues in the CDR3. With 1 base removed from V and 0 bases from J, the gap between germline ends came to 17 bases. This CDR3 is CASSLYEGGLSSYNEQFF. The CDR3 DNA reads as TGTGCCAGCAGCTTGTATGAGGGAGGCCTAAGCTCCTACAATGAGCAGTTCTTC.